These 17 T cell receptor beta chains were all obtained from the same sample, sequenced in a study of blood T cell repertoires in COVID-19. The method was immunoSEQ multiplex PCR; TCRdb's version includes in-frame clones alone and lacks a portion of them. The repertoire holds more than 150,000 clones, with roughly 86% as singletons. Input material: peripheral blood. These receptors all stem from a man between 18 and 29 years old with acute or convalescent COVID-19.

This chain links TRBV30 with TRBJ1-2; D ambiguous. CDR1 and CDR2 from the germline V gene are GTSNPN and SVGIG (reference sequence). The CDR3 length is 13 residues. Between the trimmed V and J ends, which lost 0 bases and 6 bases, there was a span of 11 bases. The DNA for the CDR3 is TGTGCCTGGAGTGTACAGACGGGAGATGGCTACACCTTC. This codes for CAWSVQTGDGYTF.

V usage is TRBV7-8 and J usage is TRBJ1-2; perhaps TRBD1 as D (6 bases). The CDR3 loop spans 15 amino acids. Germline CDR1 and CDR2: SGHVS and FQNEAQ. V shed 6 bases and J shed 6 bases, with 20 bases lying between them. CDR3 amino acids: CASSFQARGSDGYTF. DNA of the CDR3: TGTGCCAGCAGTTTTCAGGCTAGGGGGAGCGATGGCTACACCTTC.

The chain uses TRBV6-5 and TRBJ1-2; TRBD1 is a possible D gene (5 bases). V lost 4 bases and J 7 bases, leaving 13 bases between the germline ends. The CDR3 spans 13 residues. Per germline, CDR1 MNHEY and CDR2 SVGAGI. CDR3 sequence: CASSFGRAIGYTF. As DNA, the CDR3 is TGTGCCAGCAGTTTTGGCAGGGCAATTGGCTACACCTTC.

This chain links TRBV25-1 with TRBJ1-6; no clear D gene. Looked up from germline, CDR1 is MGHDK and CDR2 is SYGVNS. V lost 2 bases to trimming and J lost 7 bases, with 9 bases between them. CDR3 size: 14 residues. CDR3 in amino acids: CASSELAGNSPLHF. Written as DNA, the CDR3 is TGTGCCAGCAGTGAACTAGCCGGAAATTCACCCCTCCACTTT.

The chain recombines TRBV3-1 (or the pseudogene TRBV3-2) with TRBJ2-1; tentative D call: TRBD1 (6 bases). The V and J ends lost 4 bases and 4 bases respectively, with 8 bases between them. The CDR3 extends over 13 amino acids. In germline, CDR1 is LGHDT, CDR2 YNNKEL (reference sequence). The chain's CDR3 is CASSLTGYNEQFF. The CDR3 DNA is TGTGCCAGCAGCCTCACAGGGTACAATGAGCAGTTCTTC.

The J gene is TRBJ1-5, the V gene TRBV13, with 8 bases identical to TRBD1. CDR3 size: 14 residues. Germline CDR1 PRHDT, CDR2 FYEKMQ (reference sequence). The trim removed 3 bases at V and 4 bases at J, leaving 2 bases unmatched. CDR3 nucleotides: TGTGCCAGCAGCTTCGGACAGGGTAATCAGCCCCAGCATTTT. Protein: CASSFGQGNQPQHF.

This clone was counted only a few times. The CDR3 sequence is CASSTEAGTSGRYNEQFF. In nucleotides, the CDR3 is TGTGCCAGCAGCACAGAGGCCGGGACTAGCGGGAGGTACAATGAGCAGTTCTTC. This chain links TRBV28 with TRBJ2-1, with TRBD2 matching 15 bases. Trimming removed 6 bases from V and 4 bases from J; junction bases left unmatched: 10. The CDR3 runs 18 residues. CDR1 and CDR2 from the germline V gene are MDHEN and SYDVKM.

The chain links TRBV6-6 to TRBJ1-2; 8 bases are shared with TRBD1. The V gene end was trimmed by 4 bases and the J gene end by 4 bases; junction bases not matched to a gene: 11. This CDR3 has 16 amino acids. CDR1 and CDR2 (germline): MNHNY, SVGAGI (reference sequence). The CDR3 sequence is CASSSGQGTNVYGYTF. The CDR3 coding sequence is TGTGCCAGCAGTTCCGGACAGGGAACGAATGTCTATGGCTACACCTTC.

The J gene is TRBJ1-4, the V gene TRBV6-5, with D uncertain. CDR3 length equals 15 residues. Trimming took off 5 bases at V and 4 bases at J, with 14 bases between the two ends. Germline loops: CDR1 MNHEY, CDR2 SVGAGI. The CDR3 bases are TGTGCCAGCAGTCCTTACAGATTGGGTAATGAAAAACTGTTTTTT. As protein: CASSPYRLGNEKLFF.

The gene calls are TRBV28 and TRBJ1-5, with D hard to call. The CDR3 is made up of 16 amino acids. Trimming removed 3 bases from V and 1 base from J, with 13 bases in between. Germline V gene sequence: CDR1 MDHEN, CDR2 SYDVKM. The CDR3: CASSFAGGWSNQPQHF. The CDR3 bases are TGTGCCAGCAGTTTCGCGGGAGGTTGGAGCAATCAGCCCCAGCATTTT.

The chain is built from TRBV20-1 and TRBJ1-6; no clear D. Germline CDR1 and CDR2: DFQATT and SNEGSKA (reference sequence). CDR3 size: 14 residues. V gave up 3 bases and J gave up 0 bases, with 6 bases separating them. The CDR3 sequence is CSASADSYNSPLHF. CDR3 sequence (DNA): TGCAGTGCTAGTGCAGACTCCTATAATTCACCCCTCCACTTT.

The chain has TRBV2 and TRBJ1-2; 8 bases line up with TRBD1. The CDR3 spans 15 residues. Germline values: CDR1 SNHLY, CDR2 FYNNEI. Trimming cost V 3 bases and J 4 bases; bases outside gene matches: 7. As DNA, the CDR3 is TGTGCCAGCAGTGATCCCAGGGGGCTAGGCTATGGCTACACCTTC. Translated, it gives CASSDPRGLGYGYTF.

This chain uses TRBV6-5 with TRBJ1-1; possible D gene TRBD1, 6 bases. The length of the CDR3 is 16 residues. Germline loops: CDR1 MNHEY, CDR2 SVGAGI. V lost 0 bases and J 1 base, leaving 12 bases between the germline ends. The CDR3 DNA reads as TGTGCCAGCAGTTACTCGAAGACCAGGGGGAACACTGAAGCTTTCTTT. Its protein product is CASSYSKTRGNTEAFF.

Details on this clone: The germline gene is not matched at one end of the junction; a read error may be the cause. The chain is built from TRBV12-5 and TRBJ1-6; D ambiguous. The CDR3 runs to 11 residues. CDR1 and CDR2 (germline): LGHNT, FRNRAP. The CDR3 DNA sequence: TGTGCTAGTGGGGCATATTCCCCCCTCCACTTT. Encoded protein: CASGAYSPLHF. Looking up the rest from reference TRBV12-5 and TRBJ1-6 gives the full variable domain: DARVTQTPRHKVTEMGQEVTMRCQPILGHNTVFWYRQTMMQGLELLAYFRNRAPLDDSGMPKDRFSAEMPDATLATLKIQPSEPRDSAVYFCASGAYSPLHFGNGTRLTVT.

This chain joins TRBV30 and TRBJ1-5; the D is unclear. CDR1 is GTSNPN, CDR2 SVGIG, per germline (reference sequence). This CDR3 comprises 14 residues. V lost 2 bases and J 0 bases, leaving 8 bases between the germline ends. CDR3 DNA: TGTGCCTGGAGTTCCGCGTATAGCAATCAGCCCCAGCATTTT. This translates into CAWSSAYSNQPQHF.

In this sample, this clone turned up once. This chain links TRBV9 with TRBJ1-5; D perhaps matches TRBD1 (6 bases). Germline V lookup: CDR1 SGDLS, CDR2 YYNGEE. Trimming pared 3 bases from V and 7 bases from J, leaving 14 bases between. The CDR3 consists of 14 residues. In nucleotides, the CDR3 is TGTGCCAGCAGCGAGGGGGAGGGGCCCCAGCCCCAGCATTTT. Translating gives CASSEGEGPQPQHF.

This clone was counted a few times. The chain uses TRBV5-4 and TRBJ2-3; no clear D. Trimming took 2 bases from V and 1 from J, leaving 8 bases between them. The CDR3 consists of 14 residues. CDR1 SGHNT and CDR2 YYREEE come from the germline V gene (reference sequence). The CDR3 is CASSLLVRTDTQYF. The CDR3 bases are TGTGCCAGCAGCTTATTAGTCCGCACAGATACGCAGTATTTT.